This T cell receptor (beta chain) is drawn from a study of tumor and adjacent non-tumor tissue in lung cancer. Three rounds of nested PCR, following a modified ARM-PCR protocol, produced the TCRbeta library. A single record per CDR3 protein comes from TCRdb applying MiXCR to the multiplex PCR reads. The sample has approximately 100,000 distinct CDR3 sequences, roughly 80% seen once. This CDR3 has 14 amino acids. Germline loops: CDR1 SQVTM, CDR2 ANQGSEA. This sample's RNA came from whole unsorted tissue. Chemotherapy-naive patients with new lung cancer underwent thoracic surgery in China, August–late 2014. With respect to this clonotype: At one boundary the junction diverges from the germline segment, which might be a read error.

Material for sequencing was lung tumor tissue. The chain links TRBV29-1 to TRBJ2-3; tentative D call: TRBD1 (5 bases). This TCR was recovered from an older woman with non-small cell lung cancer. CDR3 sequence: CSGQGSHYTNTQYF. In nucleotides, the CDR3 is TGCAGCGGGCAGGGTTCGCACTACACAAATACGCAGTATTTT.